Listed here are 11 T cell receptor beta chains from one sample, sequenced in a study of blood T cell repertoires in COVID-19. Assay: immunoSEQ multiplex PCR; the TCRdb copy retains only in-frame clones and omits some. This sample has tens of thousands of clones, with over 75% found just once. Sequencing used peripheral blood. All receptors derive from an elderly woman with acute or convalescent COVID-19.

The chain joins TRBV15 to TRBJ1-6, with no clear D. CDR1 is LNHNV, CDR2 YYDKDF, per germline (reference sequence). V was shortened by 0 bases and J by 7 bases, with 7 bases between the two germline ends. CDR3 size: 14 residues. The CDR3 region has the DNA TGTGCCACCAGCAGAGACCTAGAAAATTCACCCCTCCACTTT. Its translation is CATSRDLENSPLHF.

J is TRBJ1-1 and V is TRBV5-4; D is possibly TRBD1 (6 bases). Germline V gene data show CDR1 as SGHNT and CDR2 as YYREEE (reference sequence). The CDR3 is 16 residues long. V was pared by 2 bases and J by 0 bases, with 14 bases between. This CDR3 is CASSLGKGHLNTEAFF. In nucleotides, the CDR3 is TGTGCCAGCAGCTTAGGTAAGGGACACTTGAACACTGAAGCTTTCTTT.

In its sample, this clone was seen a few times. The chain carries TRBV30 and TRBJ1-2; no reliable D call. CDR1 GTSNPN and CDR2 SVGIG come from the germline V gene (reference sequence). Trimming pared 7 bases from V and 4 bases from J, leaving 10 bases between. The CDR3 has 11 residues. CDR3 coding DNA: TGTGCCTCCCTTTTTGTCTATGGCTACACCTTC. Its protein product is CASLFVYGYTF. Based on the CDR3 plus reference TRBV30 and TRBJ1-2, the full variable domain is SQTIHQWPATLVQPVGSPLSLECTVEGTSNPNLYWYRQAAGRGLQLLFYSVGIGQISSEVPQNLSASRPQDRQFILSSKKLLLSDSGFYLCASLFVYGYTFGSGTRLTVV.

The chain employs TRBV3-1 (or the pseudogene TRBV3-2) and TRBJ2-5; D may be TRBD2 (5 bases). The CDR3 covers 15 residues. Deletions cut 4 bases from V and 3 bases from J, with 15 bases between. CDR1 is LGHDT, CDR2 YNNKEL, per germline (reference sequence). CDR3 bases: TGTGCCAGCAGCCCTCCTGGTCGGGGAAAAGAGACCCAGTACTTC. Translating it yields CASSPPGRGKETQYF.

The rearrangement uses TRBV12-3 or TRBV12-4 and TRBJ1-1; D gene ambiguous. The CDR3 contains 13 residues. V dropped 7 bases and J dropped 1 base, with 10 bases sitting between them. This chain's CDR3 is CASTGVANTEAFF. CDR3 DNA: TGTGCCAGCACGGGTGTGGCGAACACTGAAGCTTTCTTT.

The chain is built from TRBV28 and TRBJ1-5; 7 nucleotides line up with TRBD1. V was clipped by 7 bases and J by 3 bases; unmatched bases: 15. The CDR3 loop spans 17 amino acids. Germline loops: CDR1 MDHEN, CDR2 SYDVKM. As DNA, the CDR3 is TGTGCCAGCAACATACTAGATGGGACAGCACTCAATCAGCCCCAGCATTTT. Protein product: CASNILDGTALNQPQHF. The variable domain in full, completed from reference TRBV28 and TRBJ1-5, reads DVKVTQSSRYLVKRTGEKVFLECVQDMDHENMFWYRQDPGLGLRLIYFSYDVKMKEKGDIPEGYSVSREKKERFSLILESASTNQTSMYLCASNILDGTALNQPQHFGDGTRLSIL.

The chain uses TRBV10-3 and TRBJ2-1; 10 bases agree with TRBD2. This CDR3 region has 15 residues. With V trimmed by 6 bases and J by 10 bases, 12 bases remained unmatched. The germline V gene encodes CDR1 ENHRY and CDR2 SYGVKD. The CDR3 coding sequence is TGTGCCATCAGCCCCGCTAGCGGGGGAGGAGGGGAGCAGTTCTTC. Encoded protein: CAISPASGGGGEQFF.

The chain uses TRBV29-1 and TRBJ2-2, with 11 bases identical to TRBD2. The J segment lost 2 bases and the V segment lost 5 bases, leaving 10 bases of the junction unmatched. Per the germline V gene, CDR1 is SQVTM and CDR2 is ANQGSEA. The CDR3 spans 17 residues. CDR3 coding DNA: TGCAGCGTTAGGACTAGCGGGTACAACAGAAACACCGGGGAGCTGTTTTTT. This sequence encodes CSVRTSGYNRNTGELFF.

The genes are TRBV6-2 or TRBV6-3 and TRBJ1-5; TRBD1 agrees at 8 bases. CDR3 length: 15 amino acids. From germline, CDR1 is MNHEY and CDR2 SVGEGT. V was pared by 2 bases and J by 4 bases, with 4 bases of the junction left unmatched. CDR3 nucleotides: TGTGCCAGCAGTTACGCAGGGGGCTCAAATCAGCCCCAGCATTTT. Protein sequence: CASSYAGGSNQPQHF.

As DNA, the CDR3 is TGTGCCAGCAGCTTGGGAGGAAGACAGGCGGTGGGCTACACCTTC. Translating it yields CASSLGGRQAVGYTF. V usage is TRBV5-4 and J usage is TRBJ1-2; tentatively, D is TRBD1 (6 bases). This CDR3 contains 15 residues. V was clipped by 0 bases and J by 8 bases, with 17 bases between them. Germline loops: CDR1 SGHNT, CDR2 YYREEE (reference sequence).

This clone was detected once. This chain links TRBV18 with TRBJ1-5, with 9 bases lining up with TRBD1. The ends lost 3 bases at V and 1 base at J; junction bases unmatched: 10. CDR3 size: 18 residues. The germline V gene encodes CDR1 KGHSH and CDR2 LQKENI. The CDR3 DNA is TGTGCCAGCTCACCTCCCGGACAGGGGTCGGGGAGCAATCAGCCCCAGCATTTT. Amino acid sequence: CASSPPGQGSGSNQPQHF.